The clone carrying this T cell receptor (beta chain) was counted once. Regarding time point: newly diagnosed, previously untreated cHL patient sample. These data originate in a study of PD-1 blockade in classical Hodgkin lymphoma. Method: immunoSEQ multiplex PCR; TCRdb's copy keeps in-frame clones and lacks some. The table includes tens of thousands of clones, 93% detected once. This CDR3 contains 15 residues. Trimming pared 6 bases from V and 0 bases from J, leaving 11 bases between. CDR1 is WSHSY and CDR2 is SAAADI in the germline V gene. Sequencing was performed on peripheral blood mononuclear cells (PBMCs). The origin of this receptor is a human donor with classical Hodgkin lymphoma. The V and J genes are TRBV10-2 and TRBJ2-2; no definite D call. CDR3 nucleotide sequence: TGCGCCAGCAGGATCAGGAGCTCGAACACCGGGGAGCTGTTTTTT. It encodes CASRIRSSNTGELFF.